The 23 T cell receptor beta chains below were found in one sample sequenced in a study of control samples from healthy donors and cancer patients. Generated by immunoSEQ multiplex PCR, the TCRdb table keeps only in-frame clones and is missing some. Of 130,000 or so clones listed, under 90% were seen once; the top ten hold around 7.6%. What was sequenced was PBMCs. Receptors were obtained from a man aged 50 or older with head and neck cancer.

CDR3 sequence (DNA): TGTGCCAGCAGCTTGGAGGATAGCAATCAGCCCCAGCATTTT. Amino acid sequence: CASSLEDSNQPQHF. V usage is TRBV5-6 and J usage is TRBJ1-5; D gene ambiguous. The CDR3 is 14 residues long. V was cut by 0 bases and J by 0 bases, with 4 bases left in between. Germline assignment: CDR1 SGHDT and CDR2 YYEEEE.

The chain uses TRBV28 and TRBJ1-2; D not resolved. V lost 3 bases to trimming and J lost 7 bases, with 15 bases between them. CDR1 MDHEN and CDR2 SYDVKM come from the germline V gene. This CDR3 has 14 residues. CDR3 residues: CASSLVMGWGGYTF. For the CDR3, the DNA is TGTGCCAGCAGTTTGGTAATGGGATGGGGTGGCTACACCTTC.

Comment on this clone: The sample contains more than one DNA sequence encoding this CDR3. V is TRBV5-1 and J is TRBJ2-1; 12 bases agree with TRBD2. The CDR3 length is 15 residues. V trimming: 4 bases; J trimming: 4 bases; junction bases outside the gene matches: 3. Germline CDR1 SGHRS, CDR2 YFSETQ. CDR3 DNA: TGCGCCAGCAGCCCGACTAGCGGGAGTTACAATGAGCAGTTCTTC. It specifies CASSPTSGSYNEQFF. Combining the CDR3 with reference TRBV5-1 and TRBJ2-1 gives the whole variable domain KAGVTQTPRYLIKTRGQQVTLSCSPISGHRSVSWYQQTPGQGLQFLFEYFSETQRNKGNFPGRFSGRQFSNSRSEMNVSTLELGDSALYLCASSPTSGSYNEQFFGPGTRLTVL.

This clone was detected only a few times. This chain connects TRBV29-1 to TRBJ1-1, with 7 bases lining up with TRBD1. Germline CDR1 reads SQVTM; CDR2 reads ANQGSEA. Trimming at V came to 0 bases and at J to 13 bases, leaving 11 bases not matched to a gene. The CDR3 has 13 amino acids. The CDR3 nucleotides are TGCAGCGTTGAAGATCAATCGACAGGGAGTGATTTCTTT. Its translation: CSVEDQSTGSDFF.

The chain recombines TRBV28 with TRBJ2-1, with 9 bases matching TRBD1. J lost 8 bases, V lost 0 bases, and 5 bases had no gene match. The CDR3 extends over 15 amino acids. CDR1 is MDHEN and CDR2 is SYDVKM in the germline V gene. The DNA of the CDR3 is TGTGCCAGCAGTTTATGGGGGACAGGGAAGGATGAGCAGTTCTTC. The encoded protein is CASSLWGTGKDEQFF.

The rearrangement uses TRBV12-3 or TRBV12-4 and TRBJ2-1; tentative D call: TRBD2 (6 bases). The CDR3 is 13 residues long. V was trimmed by 0 bases and J by 9 bases, leaving 9 bases between them. This CDR3 reads CASSLARGSEQFF. The CDR3 nucleotides read TGTGCCAGCAGTTTAGCGCGGGGTAGTGAGCAGTTCTTC.

The chain joins TRBV27 to TRBJ1-2, with 8 bases matching TRBD1. Germline loops: CDR1 MNHEY, CDR2 SMNVEV (reference sequence). There are 14 residues in the CDR3. V lost 5 bases and J lost 3; bases outside the gene matches: 5. The CDR3 coding sequence is TGTGCCAGCAGTAGACAGGGGTGGGACTATGGCTACACCTTC. This gives the protein CASSRQGWDYGYTF.

The chain has TRBV7-9 and TRBJ2-7; 7 bases fit TRBD1. This CDR3 is 15 amino acids long. Looked up from germline, CDR1 is SEHNR and CDR2 is FQNEAQ (reference sequence). The V and J ends lost 5 bases and 0 bases, in that order; junction bases with no gene match: 7. The CDR3 region is CASSPGQLISYEQYF. The CDR3 DNA reads as TGTGCCAGCAGCCCGGGACAGTTAATCTCCTACGAGCAGTACTTC. Full variable domain (outside the CDR3, taken from reference TRBV7-9 and TRBJ2-7): DTGVSQNPRHKITKRGQNVTFRCDPISEHNRLYWYRQTLGQGPEFLTYFQNEAQLEKSRLLSDRFSAERPKGSFSTLEIQRTEQGDSAMYLCASSPGQLISYEQYFGPGTRLTVT.

CDR3 nucleotide sequence: TGTGCCAGCAGTGAAGTAAGACTAGCGGGGATCGGTGAGCAGTTCTTC. Its translation is CASSEVRLAGIGEQFF. This sequence joins TRBV2 and TRBJ2-1; TRBD2 matches 11 bases. Per germline, CDR1 SNHLY and CDR2 FYNNEI. V shed 1 base, J shed 9 bases, and the junction held 8 bases outside the gene matches. This CDR3 comprises 16 residues.

The chain uses TRBV10-3 and TRBJ2-1; 7 nucleotides align to TRBD1. The V gene's germline CDR1 is ENHRY and CDR2 SYGVKD. Trimming cost V 5 bases and J 0 bases; bases outside gene matches: 4. The CDR3 totals 15 residues. The CDR3 sequence: CAISLGQSSYNEQFF. The CDR3 DNA follows: TGTGCCATCAGTCTGGGACAGAGCTCCTACAATGAGCAGTTCTTC.

This clone was recorded a few times. The genes are TRBV6-5 and TRBJ1-4; D gene unclear. The CDR3 runs 14 residues. Trimming removed 2 bases from V and 0 bases from J, with 4 bases in between. Germline V gene lookup returns CDR1 MNHEY and CDR2 SVGAGI. CDR3 nucleotides: TGTGCCAGCAGTTACGGTGCAACTAATGAAAAACTGTTTTTT. This translates into CASSYGATNEKLFF.

The chain couples TRBV4-2 to TRBJ2-7, with D hard to call. V was shortened by 1 base and J by 4 bases, with 14 bases between the two germline ends. The length of the CDR3 is 15 residues. Germline V lookup: CDR1 LGHNA, CDR2 YNFKEQ. The CDR3 is CASSQGTGQIYEQYF. The CDR3 nucleotides are TGTGCCAGCAGCCAAGGGACGGGCCAAATATACGAGCAGTACTTC.

This chain uses TRBV14 with TRBJ1-1; D ambiguous. Trimming pared 0 bases from V and 11 bases from J, leaving 16 bases between. Germline CDR1 and CDR2: SGHDN and FVKESK. CDR3 length: 14 amino acids. The CDR3 loop reads CASSQDFVKGNAFF. DNA for the CDR3: TGTGCCAGCAGCCAAGACTTTGTAAAGGGAAATGCTTTCTTT.

J is TRBJ2-3 and V is TRBV10-3, with TRBD1 as a possible D gene (5 bases). Trimming stripped 8 bases from V and 0 bases from J, with 9 bases between. CDR1 and CDR2 from the germline V gene are ENHRY and SYGVKD. This CDR3 spans 13 amino acids. CDR3 nucleotides: TGTGCCATCCTACAGGCCAGCACAGATACGCAGTATTTT. Translation: CAILQASTDTQYF.

This chain uses TRBV3-1 (or the pseudogene TRBV3-2) with TRBJ2-3, with D perhaps matching TRBD1 (6 bases). Looked up from germline, CDR1 is LGHDT and CDR2 is YNNKEL (reference sequence). Trimming removed 0 bases from V and 4 bases from J, with 14 bases in between. This CDR3 region has 16 residues. The CDR3 DNA reads as TGTGCCAGCAGCCAAGAGACACACAGGGCGTCAGATACGCAGTATTTT. Its translation is CASSQETHRASDTQYF.

The CDR3 loop is CASSPPHSGRLGEQYF. In nucleotides, the CDR3 is TGTGCCAGCAGTCCACCTCATAGCGGGAGGCTAGGCGAGCAGTACTTC. This chain links TRBV28 with TRBJ2-7, with 10 bases matching TRBD2. J gave up 6 bases and V 5 bases, and 13 bases lay outside the gene matches. There are 16 residues in the CDR3. CDR1 MDHEN and CDR2 SYDVKM come from the germline V gene.

This sequence joins TRBV6-6 and TRBJ1-5; possible D gene TRBD1, 5 bases. V lost 6 bases and J lost 7, with 16 bases in between. In germline, CDR1 is MNHNY, CDR2 SVGAGI (reference sequence). CDR3 length: 14 residues. CDR3 loop: CASRRDGGRQPQHF. For the CDR3, the DNA is TGTGCCAGCAGGAGGGACGGAGGGAGACAGCCCCAGCATTTT.

This chain links TRBV19 with TRBJ2-3; D possibly uses TRBD1 or TRBD2 (5 bases each). V lost 5 bases and J 3 bases, leaving 15 bases between the germline ends. The CDR3 is made up of 15 amino acids. Germline CDR1 reads LNHDA; CDR2 reads SQIVND (reference sequence). CDR3 protein: CASSVAGGGTDTQYF. DNA of the CDR3: TGTGCCAGTAGTGTCGCCGGTGGGGGTACAGATACGCAGTATTTT.

The chain couples TRBV7-9 to TRBJ2-1; TRBD2 matches 12 bases. The ends lost 3 bases at V and 2 bases at J; junction bases unmatched: 5. There are 17 residues in the CDR3. The germline V gene has CDR1 SEHNR and CDR2 FQNEAQ (reference sequence). CDR3 residues: CASSFYPSGRAYNEQFF. The CDR3 nucleotides are TGTGCCAGCAGCTTTTACCCTAGCGGGAGGGCCTACAATGAGCAGTTCTTC.

This clone appeared once. This rearrangement joins TRBV6-4 to TRBJ1-1, with 10 positions matching TRBD1. The CDR3 length is 14 residues. Trimming cost V 2 bases and J 6 bases; bases outside gene matches: 3. Germline V gives CDR1 MRHNA, CDR2 SNTAGT. CDR3 in amino acids: CASSDTDRGSEAFF. The CDR3 DNA reads as TGTGCCAGCAGTGACACGGACAGGGGGTCTGAAGCTTTCTTT.

The chain employs TRBV11-2 and TRBJ2-3; the match to TRBD2 covers 9 bases. Germline V gene sequence: CDR1 SGHAT, CDR2 FQNNGV. This CDR3 contains 14 residues. Unmatched junction bases numbered 3, after V lost 4 bases and J lost 4 bases. CDR3 region: CASSSSGNPDTQYF. Written as DNA, the CDR3 is TGTGCCAGCAGCTCTAGCGGGAACCCAGATACGCAGTATTTT.

The CDR3 protein is CASSPRAREDTEAFF. The CDR3 nucleotides read TGTGCCAGCAGTCCAAGGGCTCGGGAGGACACTGAAGCTTTCTTT. This chain uses TRBV6-5 with TRBJ1-1; D gene ambiguous. V was clipped by 5 bases and J by 3 bases, with 16 bases between them. Germline values: CDR1 MNHEY, CDR2 SVGAGI. The CDR3 contains 15 residues.

This chain uses TRBV5-4 with TRBJ2-6; TRBD1 matches at 7 bases. Germline V gene data show CDR1 as SGHNT and CDR2 as YYREEE (reference sequence). Germline trimming cut 4 bases from V and 0 bases from J; bases unmatched to any gene: 7. There are 17 residues in the CDR3. Here the CDR3 DNA reads TGTGCCAGCAGCCTCGGACAGGTTAGCTCTGGGGCCAACGTCCTGACTTTC. Translation gives CASSLGQVSSGANVLTF.